This TCR beta chain was sequenced in a study of CD8 T cells in Susac syndrome. Random hexamers served to reverse transcribe roughly 0.45 to 1 ug RNA. From the immunoSEQ multiplex PCR reads, TCRdb called clonotypes with MiXCR, one entry per CDR3 protein. The data contain about 210,000 distinct CDR3 sequences, 95% of them singletons. CDR3 length: 16 amino acids. V trimming: 0 bases; J trimming: 7 bases; junction bases outside the gene matches: 13. Germline lookup yields CDR1 SGDLS and CDR2 YYNGEE. The chain combines TRBV9 with TRBJ2-7; TRBD1 matches 7 bases. Sequencing was done on a sample of CD4+ T cells from PBMCs. The clonotype comes from a human donor with multiple sclerosis. CDR3 sequence reads: CASSVGSRGQVSEQYF. The CDR3 nucleotides read TGTGCCAGCAGCGTAGGCTCTAGGGGGCAGGTGAGTGAGCAGTACTTC.